One sample yielded the 26 T cell receptor beta chains listed below, sequenced in a study of graft-versus-host responses after intestinal transplantation. Antigen specificity for these receptors is unknown. Only in-frame clones appear in the TCRdb table, and some are missing; sequencing was by immunoSEQ multiplex PCR. The sample has over 100,000 clones; 85% to 95% are singletons. Material: unstimulated CD8+ T cells sorted from spleen or lymph node cells, obtained before intestinal transplant. All receptors derive from a human donor who received an intestinal transplant.

The gene calls are TRBV5-1 and TRBJ2-1; no firm D call. Trimming cost V 0 bases and J 10 bases, with 14 bases left between them. CDR3 size: 14 residues. Germline V gene data show CDR1 as SGHRS and CDR2 as YFSETQ. The CDR3 region is CASSLGGSWEEQFF. The CDR3 region has the DNA TGCGCCAGCAGCTTGGGGGGATCGTGGGAAGAGCAGTTCTTC.

DNA of the CDR3: TGTGCCAGCAGTTTATCCCCGACCACAGATACGCAGTATTTT. It is translated as CASSLSPTTDTQYF. V is TRBV28 and J is TRBJ2-3, with no clear D. Germline CDR1 MDHEN, CDR2 SYDVKM. The CDR3 covers 14 residues. Trimming shortened V by 1 base and J by 2 bases, and 7 bases separated the two germline ends.

In nucleotides, the CDR3 is TGTGCCAGCGCGCCGGGACAGGGGGTTTCTAACTATGGCTACACCTTC. This gives the protein CASAPGQGVSNYGYTF. The chain links TRBV28 to TRBJ1-2; TRBD1 aligns across 11 bases. This CDR3 region has 16 residues. CDR1 is MDHEN and CDR2 is SYDVKM in the germline V gene. The V and J ends lost 8 bases and 0 bases, in that order; junction bases with no gene match: 8.

V usage is TRBV25-1 and J usage is TRBJ2-7; 10 bases match TRBD2. After removal of 3 bases from V and 3 bases from J, the junction contained 8 bases not matched to a gene. The CDR3 has 16 residues. Germline lookup yields CDR1 MGHDK and CDR2 SYGVNS. CDR3 protein: CASSDLAGGGNYEQYF. The CDR3 DNA sequence: TGTGCCAGCAGTGACTTAGCGGGAGGAGGGAACTACGAGCAGTACTTC.

This chain joins TRBV7-9 and TRBJ2-5, with TRBD2 identical over 8 bases. Germline-derived CDR1 and CDR2 are SEHNR and FQNEAQ (reference sequence). The length of the CDR3 is 12 residues. Trimming cost V 8 bases and J 3 bases; bases outside gene matches: 2. DNA of the CDR3: TGTGCCAGCGGCGGGGGGAAAGAGACCCAGTACTTC. Translation gives CASGGGKETQYF.

V is TRBV6-5 and J is TRBJ2-5; a possible D gene is TRBD2 (6 bases). Gene TRBJ2-7 matches the end of the DNA better, so the J call may be wrong. CDR3 length equals 16 residues. Germline CDR1 reads MNHEY; CDR2 reads SVGAGI. CDR3 loop: CASSSLPGELAYEQYF. The CDR3 nucleotides read TGTGCCAGCAGTTCCCTACCGGGGGAGCTTGCCTACGAGCAGTACTTC.

The rearrangement links TRBV27 to TRBJ2-7, with a tentative D call TRBD2 (7 bases). This CDR3 comprises 14 residues. Trimming removed 3 bases at V and 2 bases at J, with 11 bases between. Germline CDR1 MNHEY, CDR2 SMNVEV (reference sequence). The DNA of the CDR3 is TGTGCCAGCAGTTTGGGGGGGCTCCCCTACGAGCAGTACTTC. The encoded protein is CASSLGGLPYEQYF.

This sequence joins TRBV15 and TRBJ2-3; 12 nucleotides match TRBD2. V shed 0 bases, J shed 5 bases, and the junction held 3 bases outside the gene matches. Per the germline V gene, CDR1 is LNHNV and CDR2 is YYDKDF (reference sequence). The CDR3 contains 16 residues. CDR3 coding DNA: TGTGCCACCAGCAGAGATTCTAGCGGGAGGGTAGATACGCAGTATTTT. It encodes CATSRDSSGRVDTQYF.

This chain links TRBV15 with TRBJ1-4, with a possible D match to TRBD1 (6 bases). CDR3 length equals 16 residues. CDR1 LNHNV and CDR2 YYDKDF come from the germline V gene (reference sequence). V was clipped by 0 bases and J by 10 bases, with 18 bases between them. CDR3 in DNA: TGTGCCACCAGCAGAGATCGGGAGACAGGTGATAGAAAACTGTTTTTT. Protein: CATSRDRETGDRKLFF.

This chain links TRBV9 with TRBJ1-2, with a possible D match to TRBD1 (5 bases). The CDR3 spans 15 residues. Trimming shortened V by 0 bases and J by 5 bases, and 14 bases separated the two germline ends. The germline V gene encodes CDR1 SGDLS and CDR2 YYNGEE. This CDR3 is CASSVAAGPRYGYTF. In DNA form, the CDR3 reads TGTGCCAGCAGCGTAGCTGCGGGGCCCAGATATGGCTACACCTTC. Full variable domain (missing parts from reference TRBV9 and TRBJ1-2): DSGVTQTPKHLITATGQRVTLRCSPRSGDLSVYWYQQSLDQGLQFLIQYYNGEERAKGNILERFSAQQFPDLHSELNLSSLELGDSALYFCASSVAAGPRYGYTFGSGTRLTVV.

The V call is TRBV9, the J call TRBJ1-1; D remains unclear. Germline V gene data show CDR1 as SGDLS and CDR2 as YYNGEE. Trimming took off 2 bases at V and 0 bases at J, with 17 bases between the two ends. This CDR3 contains 17 residues. CDR3 in amino acids: CASSVKGRRPMNTEAFF. DNA of the CDR3: TGTGCCAGCAGCGTCAAAGGCAGGCGACCAATGAACACTGAAGCTTTCTTT.

V is TRBV7-8 and J is TRBJ2-3; 10 positions match TRBD2. The germline V gene encodes CDR1 SGHVS and CDR2 FQNEAQ. The junction had 3 bases not matched to a gene; V was cut back by 5 bases and J by 1 base. The CDR3 totals 15 residues. CDR3: CASSRTSGRTDTQYF. The DNA for the CDR3 is TGTGCCAGCAGCCGGACTAGCGGCCGCACAGATACGCAGTATTTT.

The gene calls are TRBV19 and TRBJ1-1; D is uncertain. The CDR3 spans 14 residues. V shed 3 bases and J shed 0 bases, with 8 bases lying between them. Germline V gives CDR1 LNHDA, CDR2 SQIVND (reference sequence). As DNA, the CDR3 is TGTGCCAGTAGTATGCTGGCTTTGAACACTGAAGCTTTCTTT. This sequence encodes CASSMLALNTEAFF.

This chain joins TRBV28 and TRBJ2-7; no clear D gene. The CDR3 is made up of 12 amino acids. Germline V gives CDR1 MDHEN, CDR2 SYDVKM. Trimming took 2 bases from V and 6 from J, leaving 8 bases between them. In DNA, the CDR3 is TGTGCCAGCAGTTTAAGGCTGAGCGAGCAGTACTTC. As protein: CASSLRLSEQYF. The full variable domain, with the rest looked up from reference TRBV28 and TRBJ2-7, is DVKVTQSSRYLVKRTGEKVFLECVQDMDHENMFWYRQDPGLGLRLIYFSYDVKMKEKGDIPEGYSVSREKKERFSLILESASTNQTSMYLCASSLRLSEQYFGPGTRLTVT.

DNA for the CDR3: TGTGCCAGCAGCCCCGCAGGGGAGACGGGCGAGCAGTACTTC. It encodes CASSPAGETGEQYF. This sequence joins TRBV6-5 and TRBJ2-7, with a tentative D call TRBD1 (6 bases). CDR1 is MNHEY, CDR2 SVGAGI, per germline. Trimming stripped 6 bases from V and 6 bases from J, with 18 bases between. The CDR3 length is 14 residues.

The chain couples TRBV6-5 to TRBJ1-1; tentatively, D is TRBD1 (6 bases). Trimming stripped 0 bases from V and 4 bases from J, with 12 bases between. The CDR3 spans 15 residues. Germline assignment: CDR1 MNHEY and CDR2 SVGAGI. CDR3 bases: TGTGCCAGCAGTTACTCTGGGGGCAGGGGCACTGAAGCTTTCTTT. It specifies CASSYSGGRGTEAFF.

This chain joins TRBV6-6 and TRBJ1-1; 11 bases are shared with TRBD1. The length of the CDR3 is 14 residues. The germline gives CDR1 MNHNY, CDR2 SVGAGI (reference sequence). V lost 8 bases and J lost 13; bases outside the gene matches: 15. CDR3: CASDGQGASIKIFF. The CDR3 DNA follows: TGTGCCAGCGACGGACAGGGGGCTTCCATTAAGATTTTCTTT.

The rearrangement uses TRBV10-3 and TRBJ2-5, with 9 bases matching TRBD1. The ends lost 8 bases at V and 1 base at J; junction bases unmatched: 8. CDR1 is ENHRY and CDR2 is SYGVKD in the germline V gene. This CDR3 has 15 amino acids. Written as DNA, the CDR3 is TGTGCCATCCAACCGGGACAGGGAACCCAAGAGACCCAGTACTTC. Residues: CAIQPGQGTQETQYF.

This rearrangement joins TRBV9 to TRBJ1-1, with D tentatively TRBD1 (6 bases). Germline V CDR1 and CDR2: SGDLS, YYNGEE. CDR3 length: 18 residues. V lost 0 bases to trimming and J lost 3 bases, with 21 bases between them. The DNA for the CDR3 is TGTGCCAGCAGCGTAGTCGAGGGGGGGAGATCTGGGGACACTGAAGCTTTCTTT. Protein sequence: CASSVVEGGRSGDTEAFF.

The V gene is TRBV28, the J gene TRBJ1-1, with a possible D match to TRBD1 (5 bases). In germline, CDR1 is MDHEN, CDR2 SYDVKM. This CDR3 has 17 residues. Trimming removed 5 bases at V and 3 bases at J, with 22 bases between. The CDR3 DNA follows: TGTGCCAGCAGTCCTAAGTGGTGGGGGGAGGTTCACACTGAAGCTTTCTTT. Encoded protein: CASSPKWWGEVHTEAFF.

The chain links TRBV5-4 to TRBJ2-7, with D hard to call. The CDR3 runs to 14 residues. The germline V and J ends were trimmed by 0 bases and 0 bases, with 7 bases remaining between them. Germline CDR1 reads SGHNT; CDR2 reads YYREEE (reference sequence). The CDR3 DNA sequence: TGTGCCAGCAGCTTGGCACTGGGCTCCTACGAGCAGTACTTC. This codes for CASSLALGSYEQYF.

The chain links TRBV19 to TRBJ2-5; D is perhaps TRBD1 or TRBD2 (6 bases each). V dropped 3 bases and J dropped 1 base, with 15 bases sitting between them. Germline V lookup: CDR1 LNHDA, CDR2 SQIVND (reference sequence). The CDR3 runs to 16 residues. The CDR3 coding sequence is TGTGCCAGTAGTATCGGTTGGGGGGCCACCCAAGAGACCCAGTACTTC. As protein: CASSIGWGATQETQYF.

The V call is TRBV27, the J call TRBJ2-2, with TRBD1 matching over 11 bases. J lost 3 bases, V lost 4 bases, and 1 base had no gene match. There are 15 residues in the CDR3. CDR1 MNHEY and CDR2 SMNVEV come from the germline V gene (reference sequence). CDR3 region: CASSWTGGYTGELFF. The CDR3 nucleotides are TGTGCCAGCAGTTGGACAGGGGGCTACACCGGGGAGCTGTTTTTT.

The CDR3 DNA follows: TGTGCCAGCAGCTTAGCGATTGGGACAGTACGCGAAAAACTGTTTTTT. As protein: CASSLAIGTVREKLFF. The chain employs TRBV7-2 and TRBJ1-4, with TRBD1 matching 7 bases. The CDR3 extends over 16 amino acids. V gave up 0 bases and J gave up 8 bases; unmatched junction bases: 9. CDR1 and CDR2 from the germline V gene are SGHTA and FQGNSA.

V is TRBV5-8 and J is TRBJ1-1, with D hard to call. The CDR3 runs 13 residues. Between the trimmed V and J ends, which lost 2 bases and 1 base, there was a span of 6 bases. Germline V gene lookup returns CDR1 SGHTS and CDR2 YDEGEE. CDR3 bases: TGTGCCAGCAGCTTCCGGGAGAACACTGAAGCTTTCTTT. It yields the protein CASSFRENTEAFF. Complete variable domain (other parts from reference TRBV5-8 and TRBJ1-1): EAGVTQSPTHLIKTRGQQATLRCSPISGHTSVYWYQQALGLGLQFLLWYDEGEERNRGNFPPRFSGRQFPNYSSELNVNALELEDSALYLCASSFRENTEAFFGQGTRLTVV.

This clone occurred once. CDR3 bases: TGTGCCAGTAGTCCCATCCCGGACAGGCTCAATCAGCCCCAGCATTTT. Encoded protein: CASSPIPDRLNQPQHF. The chain links TRBV19 to TRBJ1-5; 7 bases align to TRBD1. Germline V gene sequence: CDR1 LNHDA, CDR2 SQIVND (reference sequence). Trimming removed 5 bases from V and 3 bases from J; junction bases left unmatched: 10. The CDR3 spans 16 residues.